The next 25 T cell receptor beta chains were all read from a single sample in a study of shared clonotypes between healthy human individuals. The repertoire was sequenced with immunoSEQ multiplex PCR; TCRdb's copy has only in-frame clones and lacks some. In the table there are roughly 1.5 million clones, approximately 98% of which are singletons. Sequencing input: naive CD4+ T cells sorted from blood. Subset of the sample: CD45RA+ positively selected. Every receptor here comes from a man younger than 45 in good health.

This chain links TRBV6-6 with TRBJ2-2, with TRBD2 matching 14 bases. This CDR3 has 15 amino acids. The germline V gene has CDR1 MNHNY and CDR2 SVGAGI (reference sequence). J gave up 6 bases and V 5 bases, and 2 bases lay outside the gene matches. The CDR3 here is CASSRLAGGAGELFF. The CDR3, as DNA: TGTGCCAGCAGTCGACTAGCGGGAGGGGCCGGGGAGCTGTTTTTT.

This chain connects TRBV6-1 to TRBJ2-7; the D gene could be TRBD1 or TRBD2 (5 bases each). This CDR3 is built from 14 residues. Germline lookup yields CDR1 MNHNS and CDR2 SASEGT. Trimming took 0 bases from V and 6 from J, leaving 12 bases between them. The CDR3 bases are TGTGCCAGCAGTGAAGCGCCGGGGCGGGTCGAGCAGTACTTC. Residues: CASSEAPGRVEQYF.

The chain joins TRBV4-1 to TRBJ2-3; 13 nucleotides line up with TRBD2. Per the germline V gene, CDR1 is MGHRA and CDR2 is YSYEKL. J lost 3 bases, V lost 4 bases, and 16 bases had no gene match. This CDR3 spans 20 amino acids. CDR3 sequence: CASSRKARGTSGIWTDTQYF. Here the CDR3 DNA reads TGCGCCAGCAGCCGCAAAGCCCGGGGGACTAGCGGGATTTGGACAGATACGCAGTATTTT.

This chain uses TRBV5-1 with TRBJ1-2, with D perhaps TRBD1 (6 bases). V gave up 4 bases and J gave up 8 bases, with 12 bases separating them. Per the germline V gene, CDR1 is SGHRS and CDR2 is YFSETQ. The CDR3 has 12 residues. In nucleotides, the CDR3 is TGCGCCAGCAGCCCAGGGGTTGGGGGCTACACCTTC. It is translated as CASSPGVGGYTF. The variable domain in full, completed from reference TRBV5-1 and TRBJ1-2, reads KAGVTQTPRYLIKTRGQQVTLSCSPISGHRSVSWYQQTPGQGLQFLFEYFSETQRNKGNFPGRFSGRQFSNSRSEMNVSTLELGDSALYLCASSPGVGGYTFGSGTRLTVV.

The chain employs TRBV10-2 and TRBJ2-7; no reliable D call. Trimming stripped 3 bases from V and 6 bases from J, with 9 bases between. The length of the CDR3 is 12 residues. Germline values: CDR1 WSHSY, CDR2 SAAADI. The CDR3 reads CASSDPPPEQYF. CDR3 in DNA: TGCGCCAGCAGTGATCCTCCCCCCGAGCAGTACTTC.

This clone occurred once. This chain links TRBV27 with TRBJ2-7; 13 positions agree with TRBD2. There are 17 residues in the CDR3. Trimming removed 5 bases from V and 4 bases from J; junction bases left unmatched: 11. Germline loops: CDR1 MNHEY, CDR2 SMNVEV (reference sequence). The CDR3 DNA is TGTGCCAGCAGTGCGACCGGACTAGCGGGAGTGAGATACGAGCAGTACTTC. Encoded protein: CASSATGLAGVRYEQYF.

This chain connects TRBV2 to TRBJ2-7, with TRBD2 matching over 10 bases. The CDR3 loop spans 15 amino acids. Losses at the gene ends were 4 bases for V and 2 bases for J; bases not matched to a gene: 5. Germline V gene data show CDR1 as SNHLY and CDR2 as FYNNEI. Here the CDR3 reads CASSVGTSVTYEQYF. The CDR3 nucleotides read TGTGCCAGCAGTGTGGGGACTAGCGTCACCTACGAGCAGTACTTC.

Worth noting for this clone: In the same sample, other DNA sequences code for this CDR3. The CDR3 loop reads CASSLLAGDEQFF. For the CDR3, the DNA is TGCGCCAGCAGCTTGCTAGCGGGCGATGAGCAGTTCTTC. This chain connects TRBV5-1 to TRBJ2-1; 8 positions match TRBD2. The V gene's germline CDR1 is SGHRS and CDR2 YFSETQ. The CDR3 totals 13 residues. Trimming took 1 base from V and 8 from J; bases not matched to a gene: 2.

This chain links TRBV6-1 with TRBJ2-4; D possibly corresponds to TRBD2 (5 bases). Trimming took off 7 bases at V and 7 bases at J, with 14 bases between the two ends. Germline CDR1 and CDR2: MNHNS and SASEGT. This CDR3 spans 13 amino acids. The CDR3 sequence: CASTPGFSNIQYF. DNA for the CDR3: TGTGCCAGCACCCCGGGGTTCTCTAACATTCAGTACTTC.

The chain uses TRBV10-3 and TRBJ2-3; 9 bases align to TRBD2. This CDR3 has 14 amino acids. The J segment lost 6 bases and the V segment lost 10 bases, leaving 11 bases of the junction unmatched. Germline-derived CDR1 and CDR2 are ENHRY and SYGVKD. The CDR3 here is CATKSGRNADTQYF. In DNA form, the CDR3 reads TGTGCCACCAAAAGCGGGAGGAATGCGGATACGCAGTATTTT.

The chain uses TRBV29-1 and TRBJ1-1; D remains ambiguous. Germline values: CDR1 SQVTM, CDR2 ANQGSEA. This CDR3 is built from 12 residues. Trimming took off 4 bases at V and 5 bases at J, with 11 bases between the two ends. The CDR3 loop reads CSVVGERTEAFF. The DNA of the CDR3 is TGCAGCGTTGTTGGGGAGAGGACTGAAGCTTTCTTT.

This rearrangement joins TRBV28 to TRBJ2-1; unclear D gene. The CDR3 is made up of 12 amino acids. The V gene lost 5 bases and the J gene lost 9 bases, with 11 bases spanning the gap. Germline lookup yields CDR1 MDHEN and CDR2 SYDVKM. CDR3 in DNA: TGTGCCAGCAGTGAGCTTGCCCGTGAGCAGTTCTTC. Encoded protein: CASSELAREQFF.

The rearrangement joins TRBV28 to TRBJ1-1; 8 nucleotides align to TRBD1. The junction had 8 bases not matched to a gene; V was cut back by 5 bases and J by 6 bases. This CDR3 spans 14 amino acids. Germline loops: CDR1 MDHEN, CDR2 SYDVKM. Here the CDR3 reads CASSPRTGTPEAFF. DNA of the CDR3: TGTGCCAGCAGTCCCCGGACAGGGACTCCTGAAGCTTTCTTT.

The chain recombines TRBV7-6 with TRBJ2-5, with D possibly TRBD2 on 5 matching bases. Trimming removed 4 bases at V and 5 bases at J, with 17 bases between. Germline V gives CDR1 SGHVS, CDR2 FNYEAQ. The CDR3 is 15 residues long. The CDR3 is CASSSPRATWETQYF. DNA for the CDR3: TGTGCCAGCAGCTCCCCGAGGGCGACTTGGGAGACCCAGTACTTC.

The chain employs TRBV5-4 and TRBJ2-7; D tentatively fits TRBD1 or TRBD2 (5 bases each). V lost 4 bases and J 2 bases, leaving 10 bases between the germline ends. There are 13 residues in the CDR3. Germline CDR1 is SGHNT and CDR2 is YYREEE (reference sequence). This CDR3 reads CASSLRDAYEQYF. CDR3 nucleotides: TGTGCCAGCAGCCTGAGGGACGCCTACGAGCAGTACTTC. Filled out from reference TRBV5-4 and TRBJ2-7, the complete variable domain reads ETGVTQSPTHLIKTRGQQVTLRCSSQSGHNTVSWYQQALGQGPQFIFQYYREEENGRGNFPPRFSGLQFPNYSSELNVNALELDDSALYLCASSLRDAYEQYFGPGTRLTVT.

The CDR3 nucleotides are TGTGCCACCAGCCGCACCGGGGGGAGCTACAATGAGCAGTTCTTC. Translation: CATSRTGGSYNEQFF. This rearrangement joins TRBV15 to TRBJ2-1; 7 positions match TRBD2. The V gene's germline CDR1 is LNHNV and CDR2 YYDKDF (reference sequence). With V trimmed by 5 bases and J by 3 bases, 7 bases remained unmatched. The CDR3 has 15 residues.

V usage is TRBV15 and J usage is TRBJ1-1; weak D call: TRBD1 (5 bases). Looked up from germline, CDR1 is LNHNV and CDR2 is YYDKDF (reference sequence). The CDR3 loop spans 13 amino acids. The V gene lost 1 base and the J gene lost 8 bases, with 11 bases spanning the gap. The CDR3, as DNA: TGTGCCACCAGCAGAGCGGGGGAGGCGGAAGCTTTCTTT. Its translation is CATSRAGEAEAFF.

The V and J genes are TRBV25-1 and TRBJ2-1; D unclear. Germline V gives CDR1 MGHDK, CDR2 SYGVNS. This CDR3 contains 14 residues. The V end was cut by 4 bases, the J end by 0 bases, with 7 bases between. The CDR3: CASSGLVSYNEQFF. CDR3 sequence (DNA): TGTGCCAGCAGTGGCCTCGTCTCCTACAATGAGCAGTTCTTC. The full variable domain, its missing parts supplied by reference TRBV25-1 and TRBJ2-1, is EADIYQTPRYLVIGTGKKITLECSQTMGHDKMYWYQQDPGMELHLIHYSYGVNSTEKGDLSSESTVSRIRTEHFPLTLESARPSHTSQYLCASSGLVSYNEQFFGPGTRLTVL.

The V and J genes are TRBV27 and TRBJ2-1; 8 bases fit TRBD2. The V and J ends lost 4 bases and 0 bases, in that order; junction bases with no gene match: 5. The CDR3 has 16 residues. Germline loops: CDR1 MNHEY, CDR2 SMNVEV (reference sequence). CDR3 amino acids: CASSWVAGSSYNEQFF. CDR3 DNA: TGTGCCAGCAGTTGGGTAGCGGGGAGCTCCTACAATGAGCAGTTCTTC.

The chain links TRBV10-1 to TRBJ2-2, with 14 bases aligning to TRBD2. This CDR3 has 18 residues. The V gene's germline CDR1 is WNHNN and CDR2 SYGVQD (reference sequence). V shed 5 bases, J shed 1 base, and the junction held 6 bases outside the gene matches. The CDR3, as DNA: TGCGCCAGCAGTAATACGGGACTAGCGGGGGTGAACACCGGGGAGCTGTTTTTT. This translates into CASSNTGLAGVNTGELFF.

The chain employs TRBV6-1 and TRBJ2-7; 8 bases align to TRBD2. From germline, CDR1 is MNHNS and CDR2 SASEGT. V was clipped by 3 bases and J by 4 bases; unmatched bases: 5. The CDR3 consists of 14 residues. The CDR3 reads CASSDSGSRYEQYF. CDR3 sequence (DNA): TGTGCCAGCAGTGACAGCGGGAGTCGATACGAGCAGTACTTC.

The chain recombines TRBV6-5 with TRBJ1-3, with unresolved D. Germline loops: CDR1 MNHEY, CDR2 SVGAGI. V lost 6 bases to trimming and J lost 4 bases, with 4 bases between them. The CDR3 is 11 amino acids. Here the CDR3 DNA reads TGTGCCAGCAGAGCGGGAAACACCATATATTTT. It is translated as CASRAGNTIYF.

This sequence joins TRBV5-8 and TRBJ2-7; possible D gene TRBD1, 6 bases. V lost 4 bases and J 2 bases, leaving 16 bases between the germline ends. Germline V lookup: CDR1 SGHTS, CDR2 YDEGEE. The CDR3 has 15 residues. The CDR3 region is CASSPGTPRTYEQYF. Written as DNA, the CDR3 is TGTGCCAGCAGCCCCGGGACACCCCGTACCTACGAGCAGTACTTC.

V and J are TRBV2 and TRBJ1-5, with D uncertain. V was shortened by 1 base and J by 6 bases, with 10 bases between the two germline ends. Germline lookup yields CDR1 SNHLY and CDR2 FYNNEI. The CDR3 consists of 14 residues. CDR3 nucleotide sequence: TGTGCCAGCAGTGAAGTAGTCAGGAGTCAGCCCCAGCATTTT. Translation: CASSEVVRSQPQHF.

The chain employs TRBV5-1 and TRBJ2-2; D might be TRBD2 (5 bases). Germline CDR1 and CDR2: SGHRS and YFSETQ. This CDR3 contains 14 residues. Between the trimmed V and J ends, which lost 2 bases and 3 bases, there was a span of 8 bases. CDR3 coding DNA: TGCGCCAGCAGCTTTTGGCGGGACACCGGGGAGCTGTTTTTT. It specifies CASSFWRDTGELFF.